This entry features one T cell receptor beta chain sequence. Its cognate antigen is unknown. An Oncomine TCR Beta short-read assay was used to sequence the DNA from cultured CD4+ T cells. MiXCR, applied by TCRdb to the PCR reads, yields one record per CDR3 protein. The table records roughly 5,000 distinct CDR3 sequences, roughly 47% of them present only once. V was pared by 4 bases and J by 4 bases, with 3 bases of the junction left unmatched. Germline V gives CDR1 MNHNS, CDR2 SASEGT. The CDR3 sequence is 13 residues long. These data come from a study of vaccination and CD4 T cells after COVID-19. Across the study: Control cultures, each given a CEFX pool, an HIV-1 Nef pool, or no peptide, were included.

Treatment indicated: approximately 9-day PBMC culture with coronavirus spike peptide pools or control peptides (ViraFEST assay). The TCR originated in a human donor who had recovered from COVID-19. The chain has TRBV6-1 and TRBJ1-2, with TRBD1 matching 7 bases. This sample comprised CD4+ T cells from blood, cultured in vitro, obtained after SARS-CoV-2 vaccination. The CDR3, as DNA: TGTGCCAGCAGTGCAGACAGGGTCTATGGCTACACCTTC. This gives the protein CASSADRVYGYTF.